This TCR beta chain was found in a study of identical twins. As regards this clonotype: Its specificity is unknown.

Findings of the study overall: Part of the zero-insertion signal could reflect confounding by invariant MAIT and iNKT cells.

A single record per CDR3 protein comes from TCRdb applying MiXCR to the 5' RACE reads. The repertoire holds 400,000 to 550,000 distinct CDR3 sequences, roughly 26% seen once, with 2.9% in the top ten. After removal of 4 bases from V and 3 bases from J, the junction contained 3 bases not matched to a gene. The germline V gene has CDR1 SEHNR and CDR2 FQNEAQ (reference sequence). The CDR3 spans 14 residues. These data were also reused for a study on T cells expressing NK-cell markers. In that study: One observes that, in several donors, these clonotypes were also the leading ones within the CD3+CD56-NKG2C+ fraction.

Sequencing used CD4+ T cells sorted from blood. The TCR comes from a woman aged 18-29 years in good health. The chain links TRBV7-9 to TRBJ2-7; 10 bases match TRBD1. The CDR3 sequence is CASSSDRGLYEQYF. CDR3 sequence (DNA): TGTGCCAGCAGCTCCGACAGGGGGCTCTACGAGCAGTACTTC.